These 22 T cell receptor beta chains originate from one sample sequenced in a study of CD8 T cells in Susac syndrome. Reverse transcription used about 0.45 to 1 ug RNA and random hexamers. Each CDR3 protein gets one entry after TCRdb re-called the immunoSEQ multiplex PCR reads with MiXCR. The repertoire holds approximately 140,000 distinct CDR3 sequences, with roughly 76% as singletons. The sample consisted of CD8+ T cells from PBMCs. The receptors were gathered from a human donor with multiple sclerosis.

The chain carries TRBV20-1 and TRBJ2-1, with 7 bases that match TRBD2. Germline trimming cut 2 bases from V and 9 bases from J; bases unmatched to any gene: 4. The length of the CDR3 is 12 residues. Germline CDR1 and CDR2: DFQATT and SNEGSKA (reference sequence). The CDR3 reads CSARKGGIEQFF. In DNA, the CDR3 is TGCAGTGCTAGAAAGGGAGGGATTGAGCAGTTCTTC.

This clonotype was picked up a small number of times. This chain joins TRBV7-8 and TRBJ2-3; D unresolved. CDR1 is SGHVS and CDR2 is FQNEAQ in the germline V gene. CDR3 length: 14 residues. The V end was cut by 3 bases, the J end by 5 bases, with 12 bases between. CDR3 sequence: CASSFVKGIDTQYF. DNA of the CDR3: TGTGCCAGCAGCTTCGTAAAAGGAATAGATACGCAGTATTTT.

The chain is built from TRBV29-1 and TRBJ2-3; possibly TRBD2 for D (5 bases). V dropped 5 bases and J dropped 2 bases, with 11 bases sitting between them. Germline assignment: CDR1 SQVTM and CDR2 ANQGSEA. The CDR3 is 13 residues long. CDR3 bases: TGCAGCGTTATCAGGACTTACACAGATACGCAGTATTTT. Translating it yields CSVIRTYTDTQYF.

The chain has TRBV7-9 and TRBJ1-5, with D unresolved. CDR1 and CDR2 (germline): SEHNR, FQNEAQ (reference sequence). V lost 1 base and J 2 bases, leaving 9 bases between the germline ends. The CDR3 length is 15 residues. The CDR3 spells CASSLGDLGNQPQHF. CDR3 nucleotide sequence: TGTGCCAGCAGCTTAGGCGACCTGGGCAATCAGCCCCAGCATTTT. Full variable domain (remainder filled in from reference TRBV7-9 and TRBJ1-5): DTGVSQNPRHKITKRGQNVTFRCDPISEHNRLYWYRQTLGQGPEFLTYFQNEAQLEKSRLLSDRFSAERPKGSFSTLEIQRTEQGDSAMYLCASSLGDLGNQPQHFGDGTRLSIL.

V usage is TRBV7-2 and J usage is TRBJ2-2; maybe TRBD2 (6 bases). V gave up 2 bases and J gave up 4 bases, with 14 bases separating them. From germline, CDR1 is SGHTA and CDR2 FQGNSA. The CDR3 has 16 residues. CDR3 DNA sequence: TGTGCCAGCAGCTTACGGGGGATTCAGGGCACCGGGGAGCTGTTTTTT. Encoded protein: CASSLRGIQGTGELFF.

This clonotype was detected a few times. The chain joins TRBV5-1 to TRBJ1-2; D ambiguous. The germline gives CDR1 SGHRS, CDR2 YFSETQ. V was cut by 2 bases and J by 6 bases, with 14 bases left in between. There are 14 residues in the CDR3. Here the CDR3 DNA reads TGCGCCAGCAGCTTTTCAACGCGTGGGGATGGCTACACCTTC. Amino acids: CASSFSTRGDGYTF.

This rearrangement joins TRBV28 to TRBJ1-2, with D unclear. V lost 10 bases and J 2 bases, leaving 14 bases between the germline ends. Germline-derived CDR1 and CDR2 are MDHEN and SYDVKM. The CDR3 extends over 13 amino acids. The CDR3 region is CAITDGLNYGYTF. The DNA of the CDR3 is TGTGCCATCACAGATGGCCTAAACTATGGCTACACCTTC.

This CDR3 reads CASSLQDSNQPQHF. The CDR3 coding sequence is TGTGCCAGCAGTTTACAGGATAGCAATCAGCCCCAGCATTTT. The chain joins TRBV27 to TRBJ1-5, with D unclear. The germline CDR1 and CDR2 sequences are MNHEY and SMNVEV (reference sequence). There are 14 residues in the CDR3. The V and J ends lost 2 bases and 0 bases respectively, with 5 bases between them.

This clonotype showed up just once. The chain couples TRBV20-1 to TRBJ2-1; 10 bases agree with TRBD2. There are 14 residues in the CDR3. The trim removed 4 bases at V and 3 bases at J, leaving 3 bases unmatched. CDR1 is DFQATT and CDR2 is SNEGSKA in the germline V gene (reference sequence). The CDR3 loop reads CSAIQRGGYNEQFF. The DNA of the CDR3 is TGCAGTGCTATACAGCGGGGGGGCTACAATGAGCAGTTCTTC.

This clonotype was detected only once. This chain links TRBV24-1 with TRBJ1-1; D not certain. The CDR3 has 13 residues. With 0 bases removed from V and 4 bases from J, the gap between germline ends came to 5 bases. Germline V gene data show CDR1 as KGHDR and CDR2 as SFDVKD. The CDR3 region is CATSDLPGTEAFF. The DNA of the CDR3 is TGTGCCACCAGTGATTTGCCAGGCACTGAAGCTTTCTTT.

A remark on this clonotype: It is unclear where the CDR3 begins or ends on the DNA, so no DNA is shown, and the CDR3 is as TCRdb lists it. The V gene is TRBV28, the J gene TRBJ2-2; the table's TRBD1 call for D was not verified on the DNA. Germline V gives CDR1 MDHEN, CDR2 SYDVKM. The CDR3 has 14 residues if both end residues are counted. The CDR3 protein is CASSHRGTGELFFF.

This clonotype has just a few counts. The chain recombines TRBV7-2 with TRBJ1-5; 7 bases align to TRBD1. With V trimmed by 5 bases and J by 1 base, 5 bases remained unmatched. The CDR3 spans 15 residues. Germline V gene lookup returns CDR1 SGHTA and CDR2 FQGNSA. The CDR3 bases are TGTGCCAGCAGCCCACCGGGACAGAGCAATCAGCCCCAGCATTTT. Encoded protein: CASSPPGQSNQPQHF.

The chain's CDR3 is CASSQGTGATEAFF. The CDR3 region has the DNA TGCGCCAGCAGCCAAGGAACAGGGGCCACTGAAGCTTTCTTT. This chain joins TRBV4-1 and TRBJ1-1; 7 bases line up with TRBD1. The CDR3 covers 14 residues. Per the germline V gene, CDR1 is MGHRA and CDR2 is YSYEKL. V gave up 1 base and J gave up 4 bases; unmatched junction bases: 3.

The chain carries TRBV12-3 or TRBV12-4 and TRBJ1-1; no clear D. The CDR3 length is 14 residues. The ends were cut back, 7 bases at V and 1 base at J, with 13 bases in the middle. The CDR3 spells CASTSRETNTEAFF. The DNA for the CDR3 is TGTGCCAGCACCTCTAGAGAAACGAACACTGAAGCTTTCTTT.

This clonotype appeared once. The chain is built from TRBV4-1 and TRBJ2-2, with 7 bases matching TRBD2. Germline lookup yields CDR1 MGHRA and CDR2 YSYEKL. The CDR3 is made up of 18 amino acids. Trimming cost V 4 bases and J 4 bases; bases outside gene matches: 15. The CDR3, as DNA: TGCGCCAGCAGCCCCGCCTGGGGGGACTACATTACCACCGGGGAGCTGTTTTTT. This translates into CASSPAWGDYITTGELFF.

This chain connects TRBV2 to TRBJ2-1, with 7 bases lining up with TRBD2. Germline V CDR1 and CDR2: SNHLY, FYNNEI. The CDR3 consists of 16 residues. J was trimmed by 0 bases and V by 3 bases; bases with no gene match: 5. The CDR3 DNA reads TGTGCCAGCAGTGAGTATACTAGCGACTCCTACAATGAGCAGTTCTTC. Translation gives CASSEYTSDSYNEQFF.

This clonotype has just a few counts. The rearrangement uses TRBV6-5 and TRBJ1-2; D remains ambiguous. This CDR3 is 15 amino acids long. The germline gives CDR1 MNHEY, CDR2 SVGAGI. V shed 7 bases and J shed 8 bases, with 23 bases lying between them. CDR3 protein: CASTDSRGINGGYTF. The CDR3 coding sequence is TGTGCCAGCACTGACTCCCGGGGTATTAACGGCGGCTACACCTTC.

V usage is TRBV7-8 and J usage is TRBJ2-1; the D gene could be TRBD1 or TRBD2 (5 bases each). Germline V gives CDR1 SGHVS, CDR2 FQNEAQ. V was trimmed by 0 bases and J by 10 bases, leaving 13 bases between them. The CDR3 has 14 residues. In nucleotides, the CDR3 is TGTGCCAGCAGCTTAGCGGCCGGGGCATCGGAGCAGTTCTTC. This translates into CASSLAAGASEQFF.

V is TRBV15 and J is TRBJ1-1; perhaps TRBD1 as D (5 bases). CDR1 LNHNV and CDR2 YYDKDF come from the germline V gene (reference sequence). With 8 bases removed from V and 1 base from J, the gap between germline ends came to 8 bases. CDR3 length: 12 amino acids. CDR3 sequence: CATGGANTEAFF. The CDR3, as DNA: TGTGCCACCGGGGGAGCGAACACTGAAGCTTTCTTT.

This chain links TRBV5-6 with TRBJ2-7; 10 bases align to TRBD2. The CDR3 has 14 residues. Germline CDR1 reads SGHDT; CDR2 reads YYEEEE. Trimming cost V 4 bases and J 2 bases; bases outside gene matches: 3. CDR3 DNA: TGTGCCAGCAGCCGACTAGCGGGCACCTACGAGCAGTACTTC. Encoded protein: CASSRLAGTYEQYF.

This clonotype was seen only once. The rearrangement uses TRBV7-9 and TRBJ2-1, with 12 bases fitting TRBD2. The CDR3 length is 16 residues. Losses at the gene ends were 5 bases for V and 7 bases for J; bases not matched to a gene: 9. Germline CDR1 and CDR2: SEHNR and FQNEAQ (reference sequence). In DNA form, the CDR3 reads TGTGCCAGCAGCCGCCCACTAGCGGGGGGAAAGAATGAGCAGTTCTTC. It specifies CASSRPLAGGKNEQFF. Combining the CDR3 with reference TRBV7-9 and TRBJ2-1 gives the whole variable domain DTGVSQNPRHKITKRGQNVTFRCDPISEHNRLYWYRQTLGQGPEFLTYFQNEAQLEKSRLLSDRFSAERPKGSFSTLEIQRTEQGDSAMYLCASSRPLAGGKNEQFFGPGTRLTVL.

The gene calls are TRBV7-2 and TRBJ1-2; weak D call: TRBD1 (6 bases). The CDR3 runs 13 residues. CDR1 is SGHTA, CDR2 FQGNSA, per germline. V was pared by 3 bases and J by 7 bases, with 12 bases between. The CDR3 loop reads CASSFQQGGGYTF. The DNA of the CDR3 is TGTGCCAGCAGCTTTCAACAGGGAGGTGGCTACACCTTC.